A single sample gave rise to the 28 T cell receptor beta chains below, sequenced in a study of control samples from healthy donors and cancer patients. The method was immunoSEQ multiplex PCR; TCRdb's version includes in-frame clones alone and lacks a portion of them. The sample carries tens of thousands of clones, just over 90% recorded once. Sequencing was performed on blood. These receptors originate from a woman aged 18-29 years in good health.

The gene calls are TRBV11-2 and TRBJ1-4; D perhaps matches TRBD1 (6 bases). Trimming pared 5 bases from V and 5 bases from J, leaving 18 bases between. Germline CDR1 SGHAT, CDR2 FQNNGV. CDR3 length: 16 residues. This CDR3 reads CASSLQNRVGNEKLFF. The DNA for the CDR3 is TGTGCCAGCAGCCTGCAAAACAGGGTTGGCAATGAAAAACTGTTTTTT.

V and J are TRBV11-1 and TRBJ1-1; 7 bases fit TRBD1. With V trimmed by 1 base and J by 5 bases, 4 bases remained unmatched. CDR3 length: 14 amino acids. From germline, CDR1 is SGHAT and CDR2 FQDESV (reference sequence). CDR3 in amino acids: CASSLGRGETEAFF. The DNA for the CDR3 is TGTGCCAGCAGCTTAGGCAGGGGGGAAACTGAAGCTTTCTTT.

The V call is TRBV5-1, the J call TRBJ1-2; 7 bases fit TRBD1. Per germline, CDR1 SGHRS and CDR2 YFSETQ. This CDR3 region has 16 residues. With 4 bases clipped from V and 0 bases from J, the junction kept 9 bases outside the gene matches. The CDR3 DNA is TGCGCCAGCAGCCGGGGACAGCGTAGTACTAACTATGGCTACACCTTC. Its protein product is CASSRGQRSTNYGYTF.

This chain links TRBV5-4 with TRBJ2-6; weak D call: TRBD1 (6 bases). Germline CDR1 SGHNT, CDR2 YYREEE (reference sequence). Trimming took 5 bases from V and 2 from J, leaving 11 bases between them. The CDR3 covers 15 residues. In DNA, the CDR3 is TGTGCCAGCAGTGTACAGGGAGCTGGGGCCAACGTCCTGACTTTC. Amino acid sequence: CASSVQGAGANVLTF.

This clone was seen once. V gene TRBV7-3 combines with J gene TRBJ2-2, with D tentatively TRBD1 (5 bases). V lost 4 bases and J 0 bases, leaving 21 bases between the germline ends. The CDR3 spans 19 residues. The germline V gene has CDR1 SGHTA and CDR2 FQGTGA. The CDR3 DNA reads TGTGCCAGCAGCTCTACTCTCCGCCAGGGTCAGGCGAACACCGGGGAGCTGTTTTTT. Encoded protein: CASSSTLRQGQANTGELFF.

V and J are TRBV9 and TRBJ2-3; 13 nucleotides line up with TRBD2. The CDR3 is 18 residues long. The germline CDR1 and CDR2 sequences are SGDLS and YYNGEE. After removal of 0 bases from V and 5 bases from J, the junction contained 9 bases not matched to a gene. CDR3 in amino acids: CASSVDLTSGGFGDTQYF. The CDR3 DNA follows: TGTGCCAGCAGCGTAGACTTGACTAGCGGGGGGTTCGGAGATACGCAGTATTTT.

The CDR3 region has the DNA TGCGCCAGCAGTTCAGACAGATCGAACACCGGGGAGCTGTTTTTT. Translation: CASSSDRSNTGELFF. This sequence joins TRBV5-1 and TRBJ2-2; D may be TRBD1 (5 bases). Germline assignment: CDR1 SGHRS and CDR2 YFSETQ. This CDR3 has 15 residues. The V gene lost 5 bases and the J gene lost 0 bases, with 11 bases spanning the gap.

Concerning this clone: Additional DNA sequences in this sample encode the identical CDR3. This sequence joins TRBV20-1 and TRBJ1-1, with D uncertain. Looked up from germline, CDR1 is DFQATT and CDR2 is SNEGSKA (reference sequence). Trimming left V 3 bases short and J 3 bases short, with 5 bases between. The CDR3 contains 11 residues. The CDR3 loop reads CSARGDTEAFF. The CDR3 bases are TGCAGTGCTAGGGGTGACACTGAAGCTTTCTTT.

V and J are TRBV6-5 and TRBJ2-1; D remains unclear. The CDR3 runs 14 residues. Looked up from germline, CDR1 is MNHEY and CDR2 is SVGAGI. Trimming took off 0 bases at V and 5 bases at J, with 8 bases between the two ends. The CDR3 here is CASSYSGGNNEQFF. Written as DNA, the CDR3 is TGTGCCAGCAGTTACTCCGGCGGAAACAATGAGCAGTTCTTC.

The chain joins TRBV15 to TRBJ2-7, with D unresolved. The CDR3 is 14 amino acids. V gave up 1 base and J gave up 6 bases, with 13 bases separating them. The germline CDR1 and CDR2 sequences are LNHNV and YYDKDF (reference sequence). CDR3 coding DNA: TGTGCCACCAGCAGAGTAACCGGGTTGGGCGAGCAGTACTTC. The encoded protein is CATSRVTGLGEQYF.

This sequence joins TRBV5-1 and TRBJ2-5, with 8 bases fitting TRBD1. Germline V gene lookup returns CDR1 SGHRS and CDR2 YFSETQ. Losses at the gene ends were 0 bases for V and 5 bases for J; bases not matched to a gene: 6. The CDR3 has 15 amino acids. CDR3: CASSLGGQGSETQYF. DNA of the CDR3: TGCGCCAGCAGCTTGGGCGGACAGGGATCCGAGACCCAGTACTTC.

The rearrangement uses TRBV6-5 and TRBJ1-5; D is unresolved. The CDR3 has 14 amino acids. V was trimmed by 6 bases and J by 2 bases, leaving 11 bases between them. Per germline, CDR1 MNHEY and CDR2 SVGAGI. CDR3 sequence reads: CASRSSQGNQPQHF. The CDR3 DNA reads TGTGCCAGCAGGAGCAGTCAGGGCAATCAGCCCCAGCATTTT.

The V call is TRBV24-1, the J call TRBJ1-2, with D perhaps TRBD1 (6 bases). The germline V gene has CDR1 KGHDR and CDR2 SFDVKD. The V gene lost 3 bases and the J gene lost 4 bases, with 14 bases spanning the gap. The CDR3 consists of 15 residues. The DNA for the CDR3 is TGTGCCACCAGTGATCGGAAAGGGGGAATCTATGGCTACACCTTC. Amino acids: CATSDRKGGIYGYTF.

This chain uses TRBV9 with TRBJ2-6, with TRBD1 matching over 7 bases. Germline values: CDR1 SGDLS, CDR2 YYNGEE. CDR3 length equals 16 residues. V was pared by 3 bases and J by 2 bases, with 5 bases of the junction left unmatched. In nucleotides, the CDR3 is TGTGCCAGCAGCGCCAGGACAGGAACTGGGGCCAACGTCCTGACTTTC. Its translation: CASSARTGTGANVLTF.

The chain recombines TRBV3-1 (or the pseudogene TRBV3-2) with TRBJ2-3, with TRBD2 identical over 7 bases. The trim removed 7 bases at V and 3 bases at J, leaving 7 bases unmatched. Germline V lookup: CDR1 LGHDT, CDR2 YNNKEL (reference sequence). The CDR3 is made up of 14 amino acids. The CDR3 region is CASTARGDTDTQYF. In DNA, the CDR3 is TGTGCCAGCACGGCTCGGGGGGATACAGATACGCAGTATTTT.

The chain combines TRBV19 with TRBJ1-1, with D possibly matching TRBD1 (5 bases). The CDR3 is 15 amino acids. Per the germline V gene, CDR1 is LNHDA and CDR2 is SQIVND (reference sequence). The germline V and J ends were trimmed by 0 bases and 0 bases, with 8 bases remaining between them. The CDR3 DNA reads as TGTGCCAGTAGTATAGACGGGGGGGTGAACACTGAAGCTTTCTTT. Amino acid sequence: CASSIDGGVNTEAFF.

In its sample, this clone ranks as medium-sized. This chain uses TRBV9 with TRBJ1-3, with a tentative D call TRBD1 (6 bases). CDR3 length: 14 amino acids. V lost 3 bases and J lost 0, with 7 bases in between. CDR1 and CDR2 (germline): SGDLS, YYNGEE. This chain's CDR3 is CASSGGLSGNTIYF. In nucleotides, the CDR3 is TGTGCCAGCAGCGGGGGGCTCTCTGGAAACACCATATATTTT.

The chain uses TRBV29-1 and TRBJ2-1; TRBD1 matches at 9 bases. Losses at the gene ends were 5 bases for V and 6 bases for J; bases not matched to a gene: 11. Germline assignment: CDR1 SQVTM and CDR2 ANQGSEA. There are 15 residues in the CDR3. The CDR3 nucleotides read TGCAGCGTTAAGGACAGGGGAGGGTTACCCAATGAGCAGTTCTTC. This sequence encodes CSVKDRGGLPNEQFF.

There are a few counts of this clone. The chain carries TRBV27 and TRBJ2-2; TRBD2 agrees at 13 bases. Per the germline V gene, CDR1 is MNHEY and CDR2 is SMNVEV (reference sequence). The CDR3 covers 17 residues. After removal of 5 bases from V and 0 bases from J, the junction contained 3 bases not matched to a gene. CDR3: CASSPTSGGPNTGELFF. CDR3 coding DNA: TGTGCCAGCAGTCCGACTAGCGGGGGGCCGAACACCGGGGAGCTGTTTTTT.

Points on this clone: The germline gene is not matched at one end of the junction; a read error may be the cause. This chain links TRBV3-1 (or the pseudogene TRBV3-2) with TRBJ2-7; D uncertain. Germline V gives CDR1 LGHDT, CDR2 YNNKEL (reference sequence). The CDR3 has 16 amino acids. The CDR3 spells CASSQVLSAPTYKQYF. The CDR3 DNA reads as TGTGCCAGCAGCCAAGTCCTCAGTGCGCCCACCTACAAGCAGTACTTC.

About this clone itself: The junction does not match germline at one end; this may be a read error. The J gene is TRBJ2-4, the V gene TRBV5-6; D remains unclear. This CDR3 has 11 amino acids. The germline V gene has CDR1 SGHDT and CDR2 YYEEEE. Here the CDR3 reads CASSLGTTHNF. CDR3 bases: TGTGCCAGCAGCTTGGGGACCACTCATAACTTC.

The chain is built from TRBV29-1 and TRBJ1-2; 12 positions agree with TRBD1. Germline V gene lookup returns CDR1 SQVTM and CDR2 ANQGSEA. CDR3 size: 17 residues. Trimming took 3 bases from V and 4 from J; bases not matched to a gene: 12. CDR3 sequence: CSVDHSRGTGGPYGYTF. CDR3 nucleotide sequence: TGCAGCGTTGACCATAGTCGAGGGACAGGGGGCCCCTATGGCTACACCTTC.

This clone occurred a few times. The chain links TRBV12-3 or TRBV12-4 to TRBJ2-7, with D hard to call. V was pared by 8 bases and J by 3 bases, with 8 bases between. The CDR3 contains 11 residues. The CDR3 DNA reads as TGTGCCAGCGGTCAGAACTACGAGCAGTACTTC. This codes for CASGQNYEQYF.

This chain joins TRBV21-1 and TRBJ1-2; the D call of TRBD1 is as the table states it, not checked on the DNA. TRBV21-1 is recorded as a pseudogene. The CDR3 sequence is 14 residues long. This CDR3 is CASTDRDTNYGYTF. In DNA, the CDR3 is TGTGCCAGCACCGACAGGGACACTAACTATGGCTACACCTTC.

The rearrangement uses TRBV12-3 or TRBV12-4 and TRBJ1-1; no reliable D call. The ends were cut back, 7 bases at V and 1 base at J, with 10 bases in the middle. This CDR3 contains 13 residues. In DNA, the CDR3 is TGTGCCAGCACGAGACAAACGAACACTGAAGCTTTCTTT. It specifies CASTRQTNTEAFF.

This chain links TRBV29-1 with TRBJ2-1, with D perhaps matching TRBD1 (6 bases). Deletions cut 7 bases from V and 6 bases from J, with 10 bases between. Germline CDR1 is SQVTM and CDR2 is ANQGSEA. This CDR3 comprises 11 residues. In DNA form, the CDR3 reads TGCAGCGGCAAACAGGGCAATGAGCAGTTCTTC. Its translation is CSGKQGNEQFF.

In DNA, the CDR3 is TGTGCCACCTGGGCAGCAGCGGGGGAGCAGTACTTC. It encodes CATWAAAGEQYF. This chain connects TRBV27 to TRBJ2-7; 7 bases align to TRBD2. CDR1 MNHEY and CDR2 SMNVEV come from the germline V gene (reference sequence). With V trimmed by 10 bases and J by 7 bases, 10 bases remained unmatched. The CDR3 extends over 12 amino acids.

The gene calls are TRBV11-2 and TRBJ1-2; D is perhaps TRBD1 (5 bases). The CDR3 has 19 amino acids. Between the trimmed V and J ends, which lost 0 bases and 0 bases, there was a span of 20 bases. Looked up from germline, CDR1 is SGHAT and CDR2 is FQNNGV. The CDR3 DNA reads TGTGCCAGCAGCTTAGATCCTTTAGGGGACGTACCAACTAACTATGGCTACACCTTC. This translates into CASSLDPLGDVPTNYGYTF. Filled out from reference TRBV11-2 and TRBJ1-2, the complete variable domain reads EAGVAQSPRYKIIEKRQSVAFWCNPISGHATLYWYQQILGQGPKLLIQFQNNGVVDDSQLPKDRFSAERLKGVDSTLKIQPAKLEDSAVYLCASSLDPLGDVPTNYGYTFGSGTRLTVV.